The 18 T cell receptor beta chains below all came from one sample that was sequenced in a study of blood T cell repertoires in COVID-19 (dated by TCRdb to about 2020). The library was obtained by the immunoSEQ multiplex PCR assay. TCRdb carries this immuneACCESS record with in-frame sequences only. Its versions omit some clonotypes, under half of them owing to an unresolved V gene in the studies checked, with the rest unexplained. The sample table lists approximately 350,000 clones, around 90% of them with a count of one. The ten most abundant clones make up under 3.5% of the sample. Sequenced: peripheral blood. These receptors came from a woman under 30 who had recovered from COVID-19.

The chain employs TRBV5-4 and TRBJ1-2; 7 bases are shared with TRBD1. CDR1 is SGHNT, CDR2 YYREEE, per germline (reference sequence). The CDR3 runs 13 residues. V gave up 5 bases and J gave up 2 bases; unmatched junction bases: 3. Here the CDR3 reads CASSKDRNYGYTF. In DNA form, the CDR3 reads TGTGCCAGCAGTAAGGACAGGAACTATGGCTACACCTTC.

The rearrangement joins TRBV6-6 to TRBJ2-5; 9 nucleotides match TRBD2. Germline CDR1 and CDR2: MNHNY and SVGAGI (reference sequence). The V and J ends lost 3 bases and 5 bases, in that order; junction bases with no gene match: 7. The CDR3 is 15 amino acids. This CDR3 reads CASSYGGRALETQYF. Here the CDR3 DNA reads TGTGCCAGCAGTTATGGCGGGAGGGCATTGGAGACCCAGTACTTC.

The gene calls are TRBV6-2 or TRBV6-3 and TRBJ2-2; D unclear. The CDR3 extends over 16 amino acids. The V end lost 0 bases, the J end lost 6 bases, and 14 bases lay between the germline ends. CDR1 and CDR2 (germline): MNHEY, SVGEGT. The CDR3 here is CASSYSVLGRPGELFF. CDR3 in DNA: TGTGCCAGCAGTTACTCGGTTCTAGGCCGGCCCGGGGAGCTGTTTTTT.

J is TRBJ2-3 and V is TRBV25-1; maybe TRBD1 (5 bases). Trimming pared 1 base from V and 4 bases from J, leaving 6 bases between. Germline loops: CDR1 MGHDK, CDR2 SYGVNS. The CDR3 covers 13 residues. Here the CDR3 reads CASSELGADTQYF. CDR3 nucleotide sequence: TGTGCCAGCAGTGAATTAGGGGCAGATACGCAGTATTTT.

Regarding this clone: One end of the junction fails to match germline, which may point to a read error. The rearrangement links TRBV18 to TRBJ1-4, with 7 positions matching TRBD1. Germline CDR1 is KGHSH and CDR2 is LQKENI. The CDR3 consists of 13 residues. In nucleotides, the CDR3 is TGTGCCAGCTCACCCTTTTCCGACAGGGCGTCGAGTTTT. As protein: CASSPFSDRASSF.

This chain links TRBV28 with TRBJ2-3, with D hard to call. The V end lost 5 bases, the J end lost 0 bases, and 18 bases lay between the germline ends. Germline CDR1 MDHEN, CDR2 SYDVKM. The CDR3 is 17 amino acids. This CDR3 reads CASSLLSYSPSTDTQYF. In nucleotides, the CDR3 is TGTGCCAGCAGTCTCCTATCATACAGTCCTAGCACAGATACGCAGTATTTT.

The chain is built from TRBV5-5 and TRBJ2-7, with D perhaps TRBD2 (7 bases). This CDR3 has 15 amino acids. Germline V gene sequence: CDR1 SGHKS, CDR2 YYEKEE (reference sequence). V lost 3 bases to trimming and J lost 5 bases, with 18 bases between them. This chain's CDR3 is CASSSGPGGPNEQYV. The DNA for the CDR3 is TGTGCCAGCAGCTCTGGTCCCGGGGGGCCGAACGAGCAGTACGTC.

The rearrangement links TRBV6-1 to TRBJ1-5; D perhaps matches TRBD1 (6 bases). Germline lookup yields CDR1 MNHNS and CDR2 SASEGT. Trimming shortened V by 4 bases and J by 3 bases, and 16 bases separated the two germline ends. The CDR3 covers 16 residues. The CDR3 reads CASSGPSDSYNQPQHF. The CDR3 region has the DNA TGTGCCAGCAGTGGCCCCTCGGACAGCTACAATCAGCCCCAGCATTTT.

V usage is TRBV6-5 and J usage is TRBJ1-1, with D perhaps matching TRBD1 (6 bases). Germline V gene data show CDR1 as MNHEY and CDR2 as SVGAGI. The V end was cut by 4 bases, the J end by 0 bases, with 9 bases between. The CDR3 runs to 14 residues. This chain's CDR3 is CASSSTGMNTEAFF. For the CDR3, the DNA is TGTGCCAGCAGTTCAACAGGGATGAACACTGAAGCTTTCTTT.

The rearrangement uses TRBV30 and TRBJ2-7; 9 bases are a match to TRBD2. CDR3 length: 14 amino acids. V was clipped by 5 bases and J by 5 bases; unmatched bases: 10. Germline assignment: CDR1 GTSNPN and CDR2 SVGIG (reference sequence). The CDR3: CAWSSGALGNEQYV. CDR3 sequence (DNA): TGTGCCTGGTCTAGCGGGGCCTTGGGGAACGAGCAGTACGTC.

The DNA for the CDR3 is TGTGCCAGCAGCCCGGGGACTAGCGGGAGAAACGAGCAGTACGTC. Protein product: CASSPGTSGRNEQYV. The rearrangement uses TRBV7-2 and TRBJ2-7; TRBD2 matches 14 bases. The V gene's germline CDR1 is SGHTA and CDR2 FQGNSA. V shed 5 bases and J 5 bases; nucleotides not matched to a gene: 5. The CDR3 spans 15 residues.

Only one count was recorded for this clone. V is TRBV11-3 and J is TRBJ2-3, with 15 positions matching TRBD2. V trimming: 5 bases; J trimming: 2 bases; junction bases outside the gene matches: 11. The CDR3 runs 19 residues. The germline CDR1 and CDR2 sequences are SGHNT and YENEEA. CDR3 amino acids: CASSKDPGLAGGSTDTQYF. CDR3 in DNA: TGTGCCAGCAGCAAAGACCCGGGACTAGCGGGAGGATCCACAGATACGCAGTATTTT.

This clone was observed a single time. This rearrangement joins TRBV11-2 to TRBJ2-3; tentative D call: TRBD2 (5 bases). CDR3 length equals 15 residues. Trimming removed 1 base at V and 9 bases at J, with 17 bases between. Germline V gene data show CDR1 as SGHAT and CDR2 as FQNNGV. The CDR3 loop reads CASSLVRAAQATQYF. Here the CDR3 DNA reads TGTGCCAGCAGCTTAGTAAGAGCGGCCCAAGCCACGCAGTATTTT.

This chain joins TRBV2 and TRBJ2-6; tentatively, D is TRBD2 (7 bases). Trimming stripped 8 bases from V and 5 bases from J, with 19 bases between. The CDR3 contains 16 residues. Germline lookup yields CDR1 SNHLY and CDR2 FYNNEI. The DNA for the CDR3 is TGTGCCAGCCACGCGGTCGGGGGGCGCTGGGCCAACGTCCTGACTTTC. It is translated as CASHAVGGRWANVLTF. Together with reference TRBV2 and TRBJ2-6, the CDR3 gives the full variable domain: EPEVTQTPSHQVTQMGQEVILRCVPISNHLYFYWYRQILGQKVEFLVSFYNNEISEKSEIFDDQFSVERPDGSNFTLKIRSTKLEDSAMYFCASHAVGGRWANVLTFGAGSRLTVL.

This clone was observed once. The rearrangement links TRBV5-1 to TRBJ2-1; 9 bases are a match to TRBD1. V lost 4 bases and J lost 4; bases outside the gene matches: 6. Per the germline V gene, CDR1 is SGHRS and CDR2 is YFSETQ. This CDR3 region has 15 residues. CDR3 DNA sequence: TGCGCCAGCAGCCTCCAAGGGACAGGGTACAATGAGCAGTTCTTC. This sequence encodes CASSLQGTGYNEQFF.

This clone has a single count. The rearrangement links TRBV5-1 to TRBJ2-2, with 12 bases lining up with TRBD2. This CDR3 is 15 amino acids long. CDR1 and CDR2 from the germline V gene are SGHRS and YFSETQ. The CDR3 DNA follows: TGCGGGACTAGCGGGACGGCGCCTTCCACCGGGGAGCTGTTTTTT. It encodes CGTSGTAPSTGELFF.

The chain has TRBV25-1 and TRBJ1-4; D may be TRBD1 (6 bases). CDR3 length: 13 residues. The germline gives CDR1 MGHDK, CDR2 SYGVNS. Trimming took 11 bases from V and 8 from J, leaving 18 bases between them. DNA of the CDR3: TGTGCCGTAGAGGACAGTTGGAGAGAAAAACTGTTTTTT. Translation: CAVEDSWREKLFF.

The chain combines TRBV6-1 with TRBJ2-7, with D possibly TRBD2 on 7 matching bases. The CDR3 extends over 17 amino acids. Per germline, CDR1 MNHNS and CDR2 SASEGT. The V gene lost 0 bases and the J gene lost 0 bases, with 15 bases spanning the gap. The CDR3 DNA follows: TGTGCCAGCAGTGAAGCGCGGAGCGGGACATTCTCCTACGAGCAGTACGTC. It yields the protein CASSEARSGTFSYEQYV.